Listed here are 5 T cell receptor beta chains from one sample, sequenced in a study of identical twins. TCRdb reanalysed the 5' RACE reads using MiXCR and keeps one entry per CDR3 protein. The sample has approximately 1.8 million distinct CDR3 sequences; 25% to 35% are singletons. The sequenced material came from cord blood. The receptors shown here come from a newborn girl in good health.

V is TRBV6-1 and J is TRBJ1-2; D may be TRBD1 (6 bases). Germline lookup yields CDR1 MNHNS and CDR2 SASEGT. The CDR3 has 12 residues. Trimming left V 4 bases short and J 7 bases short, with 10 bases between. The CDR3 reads CASSVDRFGYTF. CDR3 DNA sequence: TGTGCCAGCAGTGTTGACAGGTTTGGCTACACCTTC.

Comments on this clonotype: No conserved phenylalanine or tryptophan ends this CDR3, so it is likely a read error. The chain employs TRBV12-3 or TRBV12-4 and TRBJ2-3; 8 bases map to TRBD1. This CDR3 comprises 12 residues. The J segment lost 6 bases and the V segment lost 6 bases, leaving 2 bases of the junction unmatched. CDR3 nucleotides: TGTGCCAGCAGGTCAGGGGGCGATACGCAGTATTAT. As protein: CASRSGGDTQYY.

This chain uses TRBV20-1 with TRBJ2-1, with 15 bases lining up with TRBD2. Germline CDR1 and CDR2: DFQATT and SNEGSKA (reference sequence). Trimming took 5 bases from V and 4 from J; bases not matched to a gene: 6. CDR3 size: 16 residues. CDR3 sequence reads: CSASGLAGGRYNEQFF. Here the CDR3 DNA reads TGCAGTGCTTCCGGACTAGCGGGGGGGCGATACAATGAGCAGTTCTTC.

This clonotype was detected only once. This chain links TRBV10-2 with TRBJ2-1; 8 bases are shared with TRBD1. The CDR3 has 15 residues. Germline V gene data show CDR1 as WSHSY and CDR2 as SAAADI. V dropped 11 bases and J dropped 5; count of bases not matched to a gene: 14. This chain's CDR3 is CAVHPETGVDNEQFF. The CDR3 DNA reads TGCGCCGTTCATCCCGAGACAGGGGTCGACAATGAGCAGTTCTTC.

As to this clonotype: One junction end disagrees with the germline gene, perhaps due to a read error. Written as DNA, the CDR3 is TGTGCCCGCAGACCTAGCGGGCGCCTTCCCTACGAGCAGTACTTC. It is translated as CARRPSGRLPYEQYF. The chain carries TRBV5-6 and TRBJ2-7, with TRBD2 identical over 8 bases. This CDR3 spans 15 amino acids. Germline V CDR1 and CDR2: SGHDT, YYEEEE.